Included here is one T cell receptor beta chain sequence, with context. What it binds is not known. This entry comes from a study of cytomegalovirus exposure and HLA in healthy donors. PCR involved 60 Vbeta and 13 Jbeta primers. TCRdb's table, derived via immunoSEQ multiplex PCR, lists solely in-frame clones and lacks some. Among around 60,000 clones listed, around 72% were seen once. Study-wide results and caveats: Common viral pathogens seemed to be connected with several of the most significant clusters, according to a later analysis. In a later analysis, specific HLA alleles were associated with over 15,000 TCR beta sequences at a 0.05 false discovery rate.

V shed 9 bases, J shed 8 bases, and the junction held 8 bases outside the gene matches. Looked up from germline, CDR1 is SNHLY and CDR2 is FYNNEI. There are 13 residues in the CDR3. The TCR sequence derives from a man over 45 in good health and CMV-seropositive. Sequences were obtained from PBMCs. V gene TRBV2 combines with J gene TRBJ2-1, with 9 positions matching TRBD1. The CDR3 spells CAREGQGDDEQFF. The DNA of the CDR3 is TGTGCCAGGGAGGGACAGGGTGACGATGAGCAGTTCTTC.